This entry lists 31 T cell receptor beta chains sequenced from one sample in a study of shared clonotypes between healthy human individuals. This table comes from immunoSEQ multiplex PCR, and its TCRdb copy is limited to in-frame clones, with some not included. The table lists around 510,000 clones, roughly 95% of them singletons. Material: naive CD4+ T cells sorted from blood. Subset noted: CD45RA+ positively selected. Source of these receptors: a woman aged 30 to 39 in good health.

The CDR3 region has the DNA TGTGCCAGCAGTGAGGAGTACATGAACACTGAAGCTTTCTTT. This translates into CASSEEYMNTEAFF. The rearrangement joins TRBV2 to TRBJ1-1; D is uncertain. In germline, CDR1 is SNHLY, CDR2 FYNNEI. Trimming left V 3 bases short and J 0 bases short, with 8 bases between. The length of the CDR3 is 14 residues.

The V call is TRBV29-1, the J call TRBJ2-5, with unresolved D. The J call is uncertain, as TRBJ2-7 better fits the DNA end. There are 12 residues in the CDR3. CDR1 and CDR2 (germline): SQVTM, ANQGSEA. The CDR3 DNA reads TGCAGCGTTGGTCACCTATCCTACGAGCAGTACTTC. Its protein product is CSVGHLSYEQYF.

Concerning this clone itself: Other DNA sequences in this sample translate to the same CDR3. The chain has TRBV27 and TRBJ1-2; 9 bases line up with TRBD1. CDR1 is MNHEY, CDR2 SMNVEV, per germline (reference sequence). The J segment lost 8 bases and the V segment lost 6 bases, leaving 4 bases of the junction unmatched. CDR3 size: 12 residues. The CDR3 DNA is TGTGCCAGCAGCCGAGGGACAGGGGGCTACACCTTC. Protein: CASSRGTGGYTF.

The chain links TRBV12-1 to TRBJ2-1; no DNA check was done on the table's D call, TRBD2. TRBV12-1 is shown as a pseudogene. The CDR3 has 17 amino acids. CDR3 in amino acids: CASTLTGGTSGVNEQFF. The CDR3 bases are TGTGCCAGCACCCTGACGGGGGGGACTAGCGGTGTCAATGAGCAGTTCTTC.

Of note for this clone: Other DNA variants within this sample encode the same CDR3. The chain carries TRBV7-9 and TRBJ2-2, with D uncertain. V was trimmed by 0 bases and J by 5 bases, leaving 7 bases between them. This CDR3 spans 14 amino acids. Germline CDR1 is SEHNR and CDR2 is FQNEAQ (reference sequence). The CDR3 bases are TGTGCCAGCAGCTTAGCAGGCAATACCGGGGAGCTGTTTTTT. It yields the protein CASSLAGNTGELFF.

The table lists this clone with a count of one. The gene calls are TRBV9 and TRBJ1-6; D not resolved. Trimming took 8 bases from V and 10 from J, leaving 19 bases between them. CDR3 size: 14 residues. Looked up from germline, CDR1 is SGDLS and CDR2 is YYNGEE. CDR3 protein: CASGVLRHSSPLHF. The CDR3, as DNA: TGTGCCAGTGGGGTTTTGCGTCATAGCTCACCCCTCCACTTT.

The chain uses TRBV29-1 and TRBJ2-3; D unclear. With 7 bases removed from V and 0 bases from J, the gap between germline ends came to 14 bases. The CDR3 is made up of 14 amino acids. Germline CDR1 reads SQVTM; CDR2 reads ANQGSEA. CDR3 in amino acids: CSADADGSTDTQYF. CDR3 coding DNA: TGCAGCGCCGACGCGGACGGTAGCACAGATACGCAGTATTTT.

The chain recombines TRBV7-9 with TRBJ1-1; the match to TRBD1 covers 8 bases. This CDR3 spans 15 amino acids. V was clipped by 4 bases and J by 5 bases; unmatched bases: 9. In germline, CDR1 is SEHNR, CDR2 FQNEAQ (reference sequence). In nucleotides, the CDR3 is TGTGCCAGCAGCTCAACCGACAGGGGTAGGACTGAAGCTTTCTTT. Translated, it gives CASSSTDRGRTEAFF.

This clone came up once. The chain recombines TRBV7-9 with TRBJ2-5; 7 nucleotides match TRBD1. Germline CDR1 reads SEHNR; CDR2 reads FQNEAQ (reference sequence). CDR3 length equals 18 residues. Trimming took 6 bases from V and 5 from J; bases not matched to a gene: 21. The CDR3 protein is CASSRPGQSYSRGETQYF. CDR3 nucleotides: TGTGCCAGCAGTCGACCGGGACAGAGTTACAGCAGGGGGGAGACCCAGTACTTC.

This chain connects TRBV29-1 to TRBJ2-1, with 11 bases identical to TRBD2. This CDR3 is built from 14 residues. Germline V gene data show CDR1 as SQVTM and CDR2 as ANQGSEA. V gave up 7 bases and J gave up 7 bases; unmatched junction bases: 9. The CDR3 protein is CSAGGASGRNEQFF. CDR3 nucleotide sequence: TGCAGCGCCGGGGGGGCTAGCGGGAGGAATGAGCAGTTCTTC.

The genes are TRBV10-2 and TRBJ2-7; 11 nucleotides align to TRBD1. Germline V gene data show CDR1 as WSHSY and CDR2 as SAAADI. This CDR3 region has 16 residues. J lost 0 bases, V lost 7 bases, and 8 bases had no gene match. CDR3 bases: TGCGCCAGCACCCTAGAGGACAGGGGGCTCTCCTACGAGCAGTACTTC. Translated: CASTLEDRGLSYEQYF.

This sequence joins TRBV7-2 and TRBJ2-1, with no clear D. The CDR3 is made up of 12 amino acids. V was cut by 1 base and J by 12 bases, with 10 bases left in between. In germline, CDR1 is SGHTA, CDR2 FQGNSA. The CDR3: CASSLDVKGQFF. The CDR3 nucleotides read TGTGCCAGCAGCTTAGATGTGAAAGGGCAGTTCTTC.

The rearrangement uses TRBV27 and TRBJ2-7; 14 positions match TRBD2. Germline values: CDR1 MNHEY, CDR2 SMNVEV (reference sequence). The CDR3 is 14 residues long. Trimming cost V 5 bases and J 5 bases; bases outside gene matches: 2. In DNA form, the CDR3 reads TGTGCCAGCAGTCCGGGACTAGCGGGAGACGAGCAGTACTTC. Amino acids: CASSPGLAGDEQYF.

The CDR3 loop is CARGGSEGSYEQYF. For the CDR3, the DNA is TGTGCCAGGGGCGGGAGTGAGGGTTCATACGAGCAGTACTTC. The J gene is TRBJ2-7, the V gene TRBV28; 7 bases map to TRBD2. CDR3 size: 14 residues. Germline V lookup: CDR1 MDHEN, CDR2 SYDVKM. Trimming at V came to 9 bases and at J to 4 bases, leaving 12 bases not matched to a gene.

This clone was seen just once. J is TRBJ2-7 and V is TRBV27; 10 positions match TRBD2. Germline trimming cut 2 bases from V and 5 bases from J; bases unmatched to any gene: 15. The CDR3 sequence is 18 residues long. Germline-derived CDR1 and CDR2 are MNHEY and SMNVEV (reference sequence). The CDR3 DNA reads as TGTGCCAGCAGTTTAAAAACTAGCGGGGTTAACGGGCTTGACGAGCAGTACTTC. Protein product: CASSLKTSGVNGLDEQYF.

The rearrangement links TRBV29-1 to TRBJ2-5; TRBD1 matches at 8 bases. After removal of 0 bases from V and 4 bases from J, the junction contained 1 base not matched to a gene. The V gene's germline CDR1 is SQVTM and CDR2 ANQGSEA. The CDR3 is 13 residues long. The CDR3 DNA reads TGCAGCGTTGAAGACAGGGGGCGAGAGACCCAGTACTTC. Protein sequence: CSVEDRGRETQYF.

The chain employs TRBV25-1 and TRBJ2-1; D possibly corresponds to TRBD2 (5 bases). V lost 7 bases to trimming and J lost 4 bases, with 8 bases between them. Germline V gene data show CDR1 as MGHDK and CDR2 as SYGVNS. The length of the CDR3 is 12 residues. DNA for the CDR3: TGTGCCAGCACGCGGGCTTACAATGAGCAGTTCTTC. Residues: CASTRAYNEQFF. The full variable domain, with the rest looked up from reference TRBV25-1 and TRBJ2-1, is EADIYQTPRYLVIGTGKKITLECSQTMGHDKMYWYQQDPGMELHLIHYSYGVNSTEKGDLSSESTVSRIRTEHFPLTLESARPSHTSQYLCASTRAYNEQFFGPGTRLTVL.

A remark on this clone: At the DNA level, this CDR3 is encoded by other sequences in the same sample as well. The CDR3: CASRSYNEQFF. CDR3 DNA: TGTGCCAGCAGGTCGTACAATGAGCAGTTCTTC. This sequence joins TRBV28 and TRBJ2-1; unclear D gene. Germline assignment: CDR1 MDHEN and CDR2 SYDVKM. The length of the CDR3 is 11 residues. The ends were cut back, 6 bases at V and 4 bases at J, with 4 bases in the middle.

The CDR3 bases are TGTGCCAGCAGTGAGGCCTTTTCGCACTCAACCTACGAGCAGTACTTC. It encodes CASSEAFSHSTYEQYF. This rearrangement joins TRBV2 to TRBJ2-7; D is ambiguous. V dropped 3 bases and J dropped 2 bases, with 17 bases sitting between them. Germline loops: CDR1 SNHLY, CDR2 FYNNEI. The CDR3 runs to 16 residues.

This rearrangement joins TRBV18 to TRBJ1-5, with unresolved D. Trimming shortened V by 0 bases and J by 3 bases, and 9 bases separated the two germline ends. Germline assignment: CDR1 KGHSH and CDR2 LQKENI. The length of the CDR3 is 15 residues. Here the CDR3 reads CASSPPGQINQPQHF. The CDR3, as DNA: TGTGCCAGCTCACCACCCGGGCAGATCAATCAGCCCCAGCATTTT.

V and J are TRBV5-1 and TRBJ1-4, with a tentative D call TRBD1 (5 bases). The V gene's germline CDR1 is SGHRS and CDR2 YFSETQ. The CDR3 is made up of 13 amino acids. V was clipped by 2 bases and J by 8 bases, with 10 bases between them. The CDR3 reads CASSFQGEEKLFF. Written as DNA, the CDR3 is TGCGCCAGCAGCTTTCAGGGTGAGGAAAAACTGTTTTTT.

The rearrangement links TRBV7-8 to TRBJ2-5, with unresolved D. CDR3 length: 14 amino acids. V lost 0 bases, J lost 1 base, and 6 bases lay in between. From germline, CDR1 is SGHVS and CDR2 FQNEAQ. CDR3 in amino acids: CASSLAETQETQYF. The DNA of the CDR3 is TGTGCCAGCAGCTTAGCGGAGACCCAAGAGACCCAGTACTTC.

The chain combines TRBV19 with TRBJ2-7; 10 nucleotides line up with TRBD1. The CDR3 has 13 residues. Germline CDR1 reads LNHDA; CDR2 reads SQIVND (reference sequence). The CDR3 DNA follows: TGTCTACATTCAGGGGACAGGGGCTACGAGCAGTACTTC. Its protein is CLHSGDRGYEQYF. Filled out from reference TRBV19 and TRBJ2-7, the complete variable domain reads DGGITQSPKYLFRKEGQNVTLSCEQNLNHDAMYWYRQDPGQGLRLIYYSQIVNDFQKGDIAEGYSVSREKKESFPLTVTSAQKNPTAFYLCLHSGDRGYEQYFGPGTRLTVT.

V usage is TRBV7-9 and J usage is TRBJ1-5, with no clear D. Germline V CDR1 and CDR2: SEHNR, FQNEAQ (reference sequence). The CDR3 spans 14 residues. The V end lost 4 bases, the J end lost 4 bases, and 11 bases lay between the germline ends. CDR3 in DNA: TGTGCCAGCAGCTCTTCTCAGGTGAATCAGCCCCAGCATTTT. This gives the protein CASSSSQVNQPQHF.

A note on this clone: The sample holds other DNA sequences that translate to the same CDR3. The chain has TRBV19 and TRBJ2-5, with 7 positions matching TRBD2. Unmatched junction bases numbered 4, after V lost 2 bases and J lost 4 bases. There are 14 residues in the CDR3. Germline V CDR1 and CDR2: LNHDA, SQIVND (reference sequence). The CDR3 loop is CASSIRSGGETQYF. CDR3 nucleotides: TGTGCCAGTAGTATAAGATCGGGAGGAGAGACCCAGTACTTC.

The chain links TRBV5-1 to TRBJ1-1, with D perhaps matching TRBD1 (5 bases). The V gene's germline CDR1 is SGHRS and CDR2 YFSETQ. V lost 4 bases and J lost 5, with 18 bases in between. The CDR3 has 15 amino acids. The CDR3, as DNA: TGCGCCAGCAGCCATGGTCGGGGGAGTTTGACTGAAGCTTTCTTT. Its translation: CASSHGRGSLTEAFF.

The V and J genes are TRBV12-5 and TRBJ2-3; D is perhaps TRBD2 (6 bases). In germline, CDR1 is LGHNT, CDR2 FRNRAP. Trimming removed 0 bases at V and 4 bases at J, with 17 bases between. This CDR3 contains 17 residues. CDR3 amino acids: CASGLVLGRDDPDTQYF. In DNA form, the CDR3 reads TGTGCTAGTGGTTTGGTACTTGGGCGGGATGACCCAGATACGCAGTATTTT. Together with reference TRBV12-5 and TRBJ2-3, the CDR3 gives the full variable domain: DARVTQTPRHKVTEMGQEVTMRCQPILGHNTVFWYRQTMMQGLELLAYFRNRAPLDDSGMPKDRFSAEMPDATLATLKIQPSEPRDSAVYFCASGLVLGRDDPDTQYFGPGTRLTVL.

This clone was observed a single time. V is TRBV13 and J is TRBJ1-1; 7 nucleotides align to TRBD1. The CDR3 is 16 residues long. V gave up 5 bases and J gave up 6 bases; unmatched junction bases: 15. Germline CDR1 reads PRHDT; CDR2 reads FYEKMQ (reference sequence). The CDR3 bases are TGTGCCAGCAGCCTAAACAGGGGCCGGCGAGGGTCTGAAGCTTTCTTT. Its protein product is CASSLNRGRRGSEAFF. The whole variable domain, filled in from reference TRBV13 and TRBJ1-1, reads AAGVIQSPRHLIKEKRETATLKCYPIPRHDTVYWYQQGPGQDPQFLISFYEKMQSDKGSIPDRFSAQQFSDYHSELNMSSLELGDSALYFCASSLNRGRRGSEAFFGQGTRLTVV.

The CDR3 DNA follows: TGTGCCAGCAGTTTATCGGCTAGCGGGAACAATGAGCAGTTCTTC. Translation gives CASSLSASGNNEQFF. The chain has TRBV28 and TRBJ2-1; 9 bases are a match to TRBD2. V shed 1 base, J shed 5 bases, and the junction held 3 bases outside the gene matches. The CDR3 is made up of 15 amino acids. Per the germline V gene, CDR1 is MDHEN and CDR2 is SYDVKM.

The rearrangement joins TRBV7-9 to TRBJ1-3; D is possibly TRBD1 (6 bases). Trimming took off 5 bases at V and 0 bases at J, with 23 bases between the two ends. Per the germline V gene, CDR1 is SEHNR and CDR2 is FQNEAQ (reference sequence). The CDR3 length is 19 residues. CDR3 amino acids: CASSQKLTRDTVSGNTIYF. CDR3 DNA sequence: TGTGCCAGCAGCCAGAAACTAACACGGGACACCGTCTCTGGAAACACCATATATTTT.

This sequence joins TRBV6-1 and TRBJ1-5; D is undetermined. The germline V gene encodes CDR1 MNHNS and CDR2 SASEGT. CDR3 length equals 15 residues. Trimming took off 1 base at V and 3 bases at J, with 10 bases between the two ends. The CDR3 sequence is CASSEGSGPNQPQHF. The CDR3 nucleotides read TGTGCCAGCAGTGAAGGGAGCGGTCCCAATCAGCCCCAGCATTTT.